Presented here are 5 T cell receptor beta chains from one specimen sequenced in a study of a mutant IDH1 vaccine in newly diagnosed glioma. Specified time point: week 23, last vaccination. A 20-mer mutant IDH1 peptide at 300 ug was injected subcutaneously with topical imiquimod. These receptors' targets are unknown. Produced via immunoSEQ multiplex PCR; TCRdb's table is partial and in-frame only. The table has tens of thousands of clones, roughly 80% seen once; the top ten hold more than 5.5%. This material consisted of PBMCs, taken from a glioma patient whose treatment included an IDH1 peptide vaccine. These receptors all stem from a man aged 40-50 years with glioma.

The chain joins TRBV4-1 to TRBJ2-5; D gene ambiguous. V was clipped by 1 base and J by 4 bases, with 13 bases between them. CDR3 length equals 15 residues. The germline V gene encodes CDR1 MGHRA and CDR2 YSYEKL. CDR3 amino acids: CASSQAETPGETQYF. The CDR3 DNA follows: TGCGCCAGCAGCCAAGCCGAAACGCCAGGAGAGACCCAGTACTTC.

V and J are TRBV10-3 and TRBJ2-3, with 8 bases fitting TRBD2. The CDR3 loop spans 15 amino acids. Germline trimming cut 5 bases from V and 0 bases from J; bases unmatched to any gene: 4. CDR1 is ENHRY, CDR2 SYGVKD, per germline. The DNA for the CDR3 is TGTGCCATCAGTCCGGGGGGGACTAGCACAGATACGCAGTATTTT. Translated: CAISPGGTSTDTQYF.

This chain connects TRBV13 to TRBJ1-2; a possible D gene is TRBD1 (5 bases). V was trimmed by 2 bases and J by 7 bases, leaving 11 bases between them. This CDR3 is built from 13 residues. Looked up from germline, CDR1 is PRHDT and CDR2 is FYEKMQ (reference sequence). CDR3 loop: CASSLNRGTGYTF. In DNA form, the CDR3 reads TGTGCCAGCAGCTTAAATCGAGGGACTGGCTACACCTTC.

The chain employs TRBV5-6 and TRBJ1-6, with no clear D. Trimming left V 0 bases short and J 5 bases short, with 9 bases between. CDR1 is SGHDT and CDR2 is YYEEEE in the germline V gene. This CDR3 region has 15 residues. The DNA for the CDR3 is TGTGCCAGCAGCTTGGACAGCCCAGATAATTCACCCCTCCACTTT. The encoded protein is CASSLDSPDNSPLHF. The full variable domain, in which reference TRBV5-6 and TRBJ1-6 provide the parts outside the CDR3, is DAGVTQSPTHLIKTRGQQVTLRCSPKSGHDTVSWYQQALGQGPQFIFQYYEEEERQRGNFPDRFSGHQFPNYSSELNVNALLLGDSALYLCASSLDSPDNSPLHFGNGTRLTVT.

This clone was detected only once. The V and J genes are TRBV7-9 and TRBJ1-1; D remains ambiguous. The V gene's germline CDR1 is SEHNR and CDR2 FQNEAQ (reference sequence). The germline V and J ends were trimmed by 5 bases and 3 bases, with 19 bases remaining between them. CDR3 length: 16 residues. CDR3 in amino acids: CASSPTQWGRDTEAFF. CDR3 nucleotide sequence: TGTGCCAGCAGCCCAACACAGTGGGGAAGGGACACTGAAGCTTTCTTT.